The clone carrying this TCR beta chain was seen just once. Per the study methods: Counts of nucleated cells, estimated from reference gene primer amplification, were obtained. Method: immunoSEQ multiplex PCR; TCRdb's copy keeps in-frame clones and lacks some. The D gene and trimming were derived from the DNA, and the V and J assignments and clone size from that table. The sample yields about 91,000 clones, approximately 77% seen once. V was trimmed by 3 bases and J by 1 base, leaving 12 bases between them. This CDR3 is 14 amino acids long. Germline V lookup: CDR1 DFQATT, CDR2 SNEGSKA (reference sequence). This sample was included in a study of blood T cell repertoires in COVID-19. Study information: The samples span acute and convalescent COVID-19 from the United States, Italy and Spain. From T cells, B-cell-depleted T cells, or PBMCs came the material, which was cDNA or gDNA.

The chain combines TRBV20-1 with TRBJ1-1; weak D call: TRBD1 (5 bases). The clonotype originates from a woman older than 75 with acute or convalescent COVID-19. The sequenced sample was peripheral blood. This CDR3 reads CSASQDGGNTEAFF. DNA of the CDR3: TGCAGTGCTAGTCAGGACGGGGGGAACACTGAAGCTTTCTTT.